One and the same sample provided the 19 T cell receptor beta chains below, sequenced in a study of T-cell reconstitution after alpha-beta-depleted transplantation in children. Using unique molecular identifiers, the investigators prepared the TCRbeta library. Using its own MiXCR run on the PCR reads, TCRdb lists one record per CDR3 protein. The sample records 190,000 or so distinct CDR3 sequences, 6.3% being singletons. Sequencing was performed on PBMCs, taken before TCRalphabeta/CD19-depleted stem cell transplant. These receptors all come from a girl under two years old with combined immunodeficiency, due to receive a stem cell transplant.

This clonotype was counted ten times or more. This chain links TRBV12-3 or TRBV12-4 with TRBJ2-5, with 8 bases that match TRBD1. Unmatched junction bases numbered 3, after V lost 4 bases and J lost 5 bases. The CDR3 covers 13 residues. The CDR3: CASSSRGRETQYF. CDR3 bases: TGTGCCAGCAGTTCCAGGGGGCGGGAGACCCAGTACTTC.

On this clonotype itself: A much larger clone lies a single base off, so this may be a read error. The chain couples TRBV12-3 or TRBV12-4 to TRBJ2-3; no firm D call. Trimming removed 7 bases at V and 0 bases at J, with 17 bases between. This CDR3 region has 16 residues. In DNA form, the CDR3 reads TGTGCCAGCACCACGACGGTGAGTAAAAGCACAGATACGCAGTATTTT. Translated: CASTTTVSKSTDTQYF.

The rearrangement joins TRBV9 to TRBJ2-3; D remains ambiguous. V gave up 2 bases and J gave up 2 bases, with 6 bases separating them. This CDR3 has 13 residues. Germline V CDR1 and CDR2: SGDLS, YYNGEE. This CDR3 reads CASSVQTTDTQYF. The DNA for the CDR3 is TGTGCCAGCAGCGTTCAAACCACAGATACGCAGTATTTT.

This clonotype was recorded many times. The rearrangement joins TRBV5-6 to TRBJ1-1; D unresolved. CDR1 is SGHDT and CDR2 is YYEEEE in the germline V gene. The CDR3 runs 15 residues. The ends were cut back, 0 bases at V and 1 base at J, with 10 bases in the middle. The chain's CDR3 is CASSLAGLGNTEAFF. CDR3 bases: TGTGCCAGCAGCTTGGCCGGTCTTGGGAACACTGAAGCTTTCTTT. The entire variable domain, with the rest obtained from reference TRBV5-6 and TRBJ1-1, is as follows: DAGVTQSPTHLIKTRGQQVTLRCSPKSGHDTVSWYQQALGQGPQFIFQYYEEEERQRGNFPDRFSGHQFPNYSSELNVNALLLGDSALYLCASSLAGLGNTEAFFGQGTRLTVV.

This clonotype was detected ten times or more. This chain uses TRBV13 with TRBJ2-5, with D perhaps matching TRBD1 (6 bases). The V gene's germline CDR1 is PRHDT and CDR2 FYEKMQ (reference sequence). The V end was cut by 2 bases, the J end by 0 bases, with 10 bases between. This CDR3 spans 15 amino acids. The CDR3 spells CASSLLQGNQETQYF. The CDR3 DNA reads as TGTGCCAGCAGCTTACTACAGGGTAACCAAGAGACCCAGTACTTC.

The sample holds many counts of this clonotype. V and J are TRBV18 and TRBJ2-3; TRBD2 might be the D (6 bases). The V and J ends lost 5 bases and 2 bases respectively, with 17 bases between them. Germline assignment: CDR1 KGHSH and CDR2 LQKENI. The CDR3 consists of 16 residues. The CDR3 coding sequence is TGTGCCAGCTCAACCACCCCGGGACTTGCCACAGATACGCAGTATTTT. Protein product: CASSTTPGLATDTQYF.

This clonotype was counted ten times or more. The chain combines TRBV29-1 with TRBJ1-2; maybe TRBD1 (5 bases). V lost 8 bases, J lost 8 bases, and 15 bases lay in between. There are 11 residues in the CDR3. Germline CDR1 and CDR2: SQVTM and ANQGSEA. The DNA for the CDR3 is TGCAGCCTAAGGGGAATGGAGGGCTACACCTTC. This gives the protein CSLRGMEGYTF.

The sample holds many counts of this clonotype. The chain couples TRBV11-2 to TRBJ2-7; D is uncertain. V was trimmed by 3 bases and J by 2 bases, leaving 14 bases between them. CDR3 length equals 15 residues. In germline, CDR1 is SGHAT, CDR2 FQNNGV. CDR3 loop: CASSLSPFVPYEQYF. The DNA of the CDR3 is TGTGCCAGCAGCTTGTCGCCCTTTGTCCCCTACGAGCAGTACTTC.

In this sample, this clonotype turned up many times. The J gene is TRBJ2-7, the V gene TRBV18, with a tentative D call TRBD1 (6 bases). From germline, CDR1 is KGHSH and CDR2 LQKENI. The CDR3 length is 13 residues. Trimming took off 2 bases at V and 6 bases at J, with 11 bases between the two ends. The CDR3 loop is CASSPGTFGEQYF. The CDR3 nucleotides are TGTGCCAGCTCACCAGGGACATTTGGCGAGCAGTACTTC.

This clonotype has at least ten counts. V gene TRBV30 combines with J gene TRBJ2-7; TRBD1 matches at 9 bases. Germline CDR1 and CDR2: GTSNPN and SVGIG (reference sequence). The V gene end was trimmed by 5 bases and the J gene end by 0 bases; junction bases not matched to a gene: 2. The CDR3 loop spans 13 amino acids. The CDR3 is CAWGTGRSYEQYF. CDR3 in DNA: TGTGCCTGGGGGACAGGGCGCTCCTACGAGCAGTACTTC.

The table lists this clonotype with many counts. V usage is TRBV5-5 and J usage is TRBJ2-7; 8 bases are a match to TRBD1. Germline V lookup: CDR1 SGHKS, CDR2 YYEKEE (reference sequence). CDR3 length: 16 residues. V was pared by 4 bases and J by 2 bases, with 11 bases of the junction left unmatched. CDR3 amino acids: CASSPLGQGGTYEQYF. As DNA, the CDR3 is TGTGCCAGCAGCCCTCTCGGACAGGGAGGTACCTACGAGCAGTACTTC.

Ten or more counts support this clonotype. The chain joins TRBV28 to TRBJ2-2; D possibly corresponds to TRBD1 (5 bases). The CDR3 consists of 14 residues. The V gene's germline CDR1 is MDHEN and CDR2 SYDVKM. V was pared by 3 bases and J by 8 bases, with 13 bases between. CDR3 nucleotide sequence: TGTGCCAGCAGTTTCCGCCAGGGATCAGGGGAGCTGTTTTTT. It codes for CASSFRQGSGELFF. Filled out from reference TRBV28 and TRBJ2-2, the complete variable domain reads DVKVTQSSRYLVKRTGEKVFLECVQDMDHENMFWYRQDPGLGLRLIYFSYDVKMKEKGDIPEGYSVSREKKERFSLILESASTNQTSMYLCASSFRQGSGELFFGEGSRLTVL.

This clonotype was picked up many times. The CDR3 DNA reads as TGTGCCAGCAGACCCCCCAGGGAATACAATGAGCAGTTCTTC. It encodes CASRPPREYNEQFF. V gene TRBV28 combines with J gene TRBJ2-1, with D possibly being TRBD1 (5 bases). The CDR3 has 14 residues. Germline V gives CDR1 MDHEN, CDR2 SYDVKM. V was pared by 6 bases and J by 4 bases, with 13 bases between.

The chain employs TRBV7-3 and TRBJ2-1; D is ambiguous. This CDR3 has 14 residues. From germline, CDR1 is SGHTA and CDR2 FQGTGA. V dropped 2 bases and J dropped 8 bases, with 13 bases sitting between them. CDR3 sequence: CASSLLSQTDEQFF. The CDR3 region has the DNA TGTGCCAGCAGCTTATTATCCCAGACGGATGAGCAGTTCTTC.

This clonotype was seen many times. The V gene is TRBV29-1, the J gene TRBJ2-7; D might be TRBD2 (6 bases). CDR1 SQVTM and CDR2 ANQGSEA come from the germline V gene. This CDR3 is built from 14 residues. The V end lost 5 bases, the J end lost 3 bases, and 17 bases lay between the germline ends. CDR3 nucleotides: TGCAGCGTTCTATCCCGGACTACCCGCTACGAGCAGTACTTC. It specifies CSVLSRTTRYEQYF.

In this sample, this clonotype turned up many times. Here the CDR3 reads CASSLSISDTQYF. CDR3 coding DNA: TGTGCCAGCAGCTTATCGATCTCAGATACGCAGTATTTT. The gene calls are TRBV7-6 and TRBJ2-3; D gene unclear. This CDR3 comprises 13 residues. V dropped 2 bases and J dropped 4 bases, with 7 bases sitting between them. Germline V gene lookup returns CDR1 SGHVS and CDR2 FNYEAQ.

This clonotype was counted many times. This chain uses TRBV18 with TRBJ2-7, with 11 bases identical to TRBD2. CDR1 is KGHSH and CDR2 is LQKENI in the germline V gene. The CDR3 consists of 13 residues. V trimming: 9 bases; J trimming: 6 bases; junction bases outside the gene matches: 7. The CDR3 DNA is TGTGCCAGTTCTAGCGGGGGGTTCGGCGAGCAGTACTTC. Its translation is CASSSGGFGEQYF.

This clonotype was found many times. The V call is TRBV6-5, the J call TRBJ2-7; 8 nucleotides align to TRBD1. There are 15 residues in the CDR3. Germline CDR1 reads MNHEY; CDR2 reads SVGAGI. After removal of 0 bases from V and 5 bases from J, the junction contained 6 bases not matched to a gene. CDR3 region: CASSYSSPGGNEQYF. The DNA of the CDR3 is TGTGCCAGCAGTTACTCGTCGCCAGGGGGCAACGAGCAGTACTTC.

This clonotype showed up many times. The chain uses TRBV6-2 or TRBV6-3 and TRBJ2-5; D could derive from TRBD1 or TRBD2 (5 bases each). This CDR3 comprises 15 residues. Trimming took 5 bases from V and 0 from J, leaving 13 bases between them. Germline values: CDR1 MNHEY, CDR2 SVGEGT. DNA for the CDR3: TGTGCCAGCAGTGATCCGGGACCCCACCAAGAGACCCAGTACTTC. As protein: CASSDPGPHQETQYF.